This is a list of T cell receptor beta chains from one sample in a study of long-term antiretroviral therapy in people with HIV. Clones were sequenced by immunoSEQ multiplex PCR, and TCRdb holds only the in-frame ones, with some missing. The sample includes about 20,000 clones, under 90% of them seen just once. The sequencing used unsorted PBMCs, collected 1.8 years before starting antiretroviral therapy. These receptors all come from a woman in her twenties or thirties with HIV. CDR3s include the opening cysteine and the closing phenylalanine or tryptophan. The order of the fields is clone size, V gene, J gene, D gene, CDR3 protein, CDR3 DNA. A D gene is named only where the DNA matches it firmly. Expanded clones get a size class; other rows say once, few or many, or leave the size out.

size: -
V: TRBV7-2
J: TRBJ1-3
D: TRBD1
CDR3: CASSFAGTGRRNTIYF
DNA: TGTGCCAGCAGCTTTGCCGGGACAGGGAGAAGGAACACCATATATTTT

size: -
V: TRBV11-2
J: TRBJ1-2
D: -
CDR3: CASSLGATFYGYTF
DNA: TGTGCCAGCAGCTTAGGGGCCACCTTCTATGGCTACACCTTC

size: -
V: TRBV5-6
J: TRBJ1-2
D: -
CDR3: CASSLRDGYGYTF
DNA: TGTGCCAGCAGCTTGCGGGACGGATATGGCTACACCTTC

size: -
V: TRBV5-5
J: TRBJ2-5
D: -
CDR3: CASSLESSVETQYF
DNA: TGTGCCAGCAGCTTGGAGAGTAGCGTGGAGACCCAGTACTTC

size: -
V: TRBV5-5
J: TRBJ1-2
D: -
CDR3: CASSLARMLAYGYTF
DNA: TGTGCCAGCAGCTTGGCTCGGATGTTAGCCTATGGCTACACCTTC

size: -
V: TRBV7-2
J: TRBJ1-1
D: -
CDR3: CASSPSREAFF
DNA: TGTGCCAGCAGCCCTTCGAGAGAAGCTTTCTTT

size: -
V: TRBV29-1
J: TRBJ2-1
D: TRBD2
CDR3: CSALRGTINEQFF
DNA: TGCAGCGCCCTTCGGGGGACTATCAATGAGCAGTTCTTC

size: -
V: TRBV6-6
J: TRBJ2-1
D: -
CDR3: CASREYSEKDNEQFF
DNA: TGTGCCAGCAGGGAATACAGCGAAAAAGACAATGAGCAGTTCTTC

size: -
V: TRBV7-3
J: TRBJ1-2
D: TRBD1
CDR3: CASSLGGDRGVTTDGYTF
DNA: TGTGCCAGCAGCTTAGGAGGAGACAGGGGAGTAACCACCGATGGCTACACCTTC

size: once
V: TRBV7-8
J: TRBJ2-2
D: -
CDR3: CASSSPKGVIAGELFF
DNA: TGTGCCAGCAGCTCACCGAAGGGGGTAATTGCCGGGGAGCTGTTTTTT

size: -
V: TRBV29-1
J: TRBJ2-1
D: -
CDR3: CSVEERADNEQFF
DNA: TGCAGCGTTGAAGAGCGGGCAGACAATGAGCAGTTCTTC

size: -
V: TRBV7-2
J: TRBJ1-1
D: -
CDR3: CASSSFWGEAFF
DNA: TGTGCCAGCAGCTCCTTCTGGGGTGAGGCTTTCTTT

size: -
V: TRBV7-7
J: TRBJ2-1
D: TRBD1
CDR3: CASSLSLTGIHHNEQFF
DNA: TGTGCCAGCAGCTTGAGTTTGACAGGGATACACCACAATGAGCAGTTCTTC

size: -
V: TRBV7-2
J: TRBJ2-1
D: -
CDR3: CASSLLIGGNHYNEQFF
DNA: TGTGCCAGCAGCCTGCTGATAGGGGGTAACCACTACAATGAGCAGTTCTTC

size: -
V: TRBV10-1
J: TRBJ2-7
D: -
CDR3: CASSPGQDDEQYF
DNA: TGCGCCAGCAGCCCGGGGCAGGACGACGAGCAGTACTTC

size: -
V: TRBV27
J: TRBJ1-1
D: -
CDR3: CASSPLSGGVTEAFF
DNA: TGTGCCAGCAGCCCCCTGAGCGGAGGGGTCACTGAAGCTTTCTTT

size: few
V: TRBV10-3
J: TRBJ1-5
D: -
CDR3: CAITGGQDQPQHF
DNA: TGTGCCATCACGGGTGGGCAGGATCAGCCCCAGCATTTT

size: -
V: TRBV6-1
J: TRBJ2-3
D: TRBD2
CDR3: CASSDMTSGGDTQYF
DNA: TGTGCCAGCAGTGATATGACTAGCGGGGGTGATACGCAGTATTTT

size: few
V: TRBV18
J: TRBJ1-2
D: -
CDR3: CASSPVRDNYGYTF
DNA: TGTGCCAGCTCACCAGTTAGAGACAACTATGGCTACACCTTC

size: -
V: TRBV30
J: TRBJ1-6
D: -
CDR3: CAWSADPGTIRSPLHF
DNA: TGTGCCTGGAGTGCCGATCCCGGGACAATCCGGTCACCCCTCCACTTT

size: -
V: TRBV6-1
J: TRBJ2-1
D: -
CDR3: CASILSPDSNNEQFF
DNA: TGTGCCAGCATCCTATCGCCGGACAGTAACAATGAGCAGTTCTTC

size: -
V: TRBV6-6
J: TRBJ2-3
D: -
CDR3: CASSSPGGGSTDTQYF
DNA: TGTGCCAGCAGTTCCCCTGGGGGGGGCAGCACAGATACGCAGTATTTT

size: -
V: TRBV7-8
J: TRBJ1-5
D: -
CDR3: CASSLSQKAHNQPQHF
DNA: TGTGCCAGCAGCTTAAGCCAGAAAGCCCACAATCAGCCCCAGCATTTT

size: -
V: TRBV2
J: TRBJ1-5
D: -
CDR3: CASIAGSGSQPQHF
DNA: TGTGCCAGCATTGCAGGGTCTGGAAGTCAGCCCCAGCATTTT

size: -
V: TRBV6-6
J: TRBJ2-5
D: -
CDR3: CASSYAQGFQETQYF
DNA: TGTGCCAGCAGTTACGCGCAGGGGTTCCAAGAGACCCAGTACTTC

size: -
V: TRBV12-2
J: TRBJ1-5
D: -
CDR3: CASRHLHSEGWPQHF
DNA: TGTGCAAGTCGCCACTTACACAGCGAGGGATGGCCCCAGCATTTT

size: -
V: TRBV7-2
J: TRBJ2-3
D: -
CDR3: CASSLSQYTDTQYF
DNA: TGTGCCAGCAGCTTATCTCAGTACACAGATACGCAGTATTTT

size: -
V: TRBV5-5
J: TRBJ2-3
D: TRBD2
CDR3: CASSLRGSGPDTQYF
DNA: TGTGCCAGCAGCTTGCGGGGTAGCGGGCCAGATACGCAGTATTTT

size: -
V: TRBV2
J: TRBJ2-2
D: -
CDR3: CASSTTGLDTGELFF
DNA: TGTGCCAGCAGCACTACAGGGTTAGACACCGGGGAGCTGTTTTTT

size: -
V: TRBV30
J: TRBJ2-6
D: -
CDR3: CACSSGANVLTF
DNA: TGTGCCTGCTCCTCTGGGGCCAACGTCCTGACTTTC

size: once
V: TRBV7-3
J: TRBJ2-2
D: -
CDR3: CASSSYSRVGPGELFF
DNA: TGTGCCAGCAGCTCGTATTCCAGGGTGGGACCCGGGGAGCTGTTTTTT

size: -
V: TRBV29-1
J: TRBJ2-1
D: TRBD1
CDR3: CSVANRQGQGQFF
DNA: TGCAGCGTGGCGAACAGACAGGGTCAGGGGCAGTTCTTC

size: -
V: TRBV7-9
J: TRBJ1-5
D: -
CDR3: CASSRWEGNQPQHF
DNA: TGTGCCAGCAGCCGTTGGGAAGGCAATCAGCCCCAGCATTTT

size: -
V: TRBV6-5
J: TRBJ2-5
D: TRBD2
CDR3: CASGRGEETQYF
DNA: TGTGCCAGCGGTCGGGGGGAAGAGACCCAGTACTTC

size: -
V: TRBV9
J: TRBJ2-1
D: -
CDR3: CASSVTVANEQFF
DNA: TGTGCCAGCAGCGTAACCGTAGCCAATGAGCAGTTCTTC

size: -
V: TRBV19
J: TRBJ1-1
D: -
CDR3: CASKIGNTEAFF
DNA: TGTGCCAGTAAAATAGGAAACACTGAAGCTTTCTTT

size: few
V: TRBV5-1
J: TRBJ1-1
D: -
CDR3: CASCRGFDTEAFF
DNA: TGCGCCAGCTGCCGAGGGTTTGACACTGAAGCTTTCTTT

size: -
V: TRBV13
J: TRBJ2-1
D: TRBD1
CDR3: CASSPGTVYNEQFF
DNA: TGTGCCAGCAGCCCCGGGACAGTATACAATGAGCAGTTCTTC

size: -
V: TRBV6-6
J: TRBJ1-1
D: -
CDR3: CASSSSLGHGNTEAFF
DNA: TGTGCCAGCAGTTCCTCCCTGGGACACGGGAACACTGAAGCTTTCTTT

size: -
V: TRBV7-6
J: TRBJ1-2
D: -
CDR3: CASSSGGGGYTF
DNA: TGTGCCAGCAGCTCAGGAGGGGGTGGCTACACCTTC

size: -
V: TRBV2
J: TRBJ1-1
D: TRBD1
CDR3: CASRGTGDTEAFF
DNA: TGTGCCAGCAGGGGGACAGGGGATACTGAAGCTTTCTTT

size: -
V: TRBV29-1
J: TRBJ2-7
D: TRBD1
CDR3: CSVKSTGAGYEQYF
DNA: TGCAGTGTAAAATCGACAGGGGCTGGTTACGAGCAGTACTTC

size: -
V: TRBV6-6
J: TRBJ2-3
D: TRBD2
CDR3: CASSYASGAPDTQYF
DNA: TGTGCCAGCAGTTACGCTAGCGGGGCCCCAGATACGCAGTATTTT

size: -
V: TRBV30
J: TRBJ1-1
D: -
CDR3: CAWTPHGRNTEAFF
DNA: TGTGCCTGGACCCCTCACGGGAGGAACACTGAAGCTTTCTTT

size: -
V: TRBV9
J: TRBJ2-6
D: -
CDR3: CASSPEGRISGANVLTF
DNA: TGTGCCAGCAGCCCCGAGGGTAGAATCTCTGGGGCCAACGTCCTGACTTTC

size: -
V: TRBV7-8
J: TRBJ2-2
D: TRBD2
CDR3: CASSPTGTSGGASTGELFF
DNA: TGTGCCAGCAGCCCCACCGGGACTAGCGGGGGGGCCTCCACCGGGGAGCTGTTTTTT